The T cell receptor beta chain described here comes from a study of shared clonotypes between healthy human individuals. The overall study: For every donor, three CD4 naive, three CD4 memory, two CD8 naive and one CD8 memory plates were used.

Replicate PCRs run on sorted subsets employed 200 to 250 ng DNA, approximately 30,000 T cell genomes. Clones were sequenced by immunoSEQ multiplex PCR, and TCRdb holds only the in-frame ones, with some missing. The sample has a few hundred thousand clones; more than 60% are singletons. In its sample, this clone was seen once. What it binds is unknown. Study-wide points: Around 5% was the fraction of naive CD4 clonotypes found shared across several donors.

Sequenced sample: memory CD4+ T cells sorted from blood. Subset in this sample: CD45RA-negative fraction. The receptor was isolated from a man aged 25 to 40 in good health.

DNA of the CDR3: TGTGCCAGCAGCCATTCGGATCGACTACTTTCTACCTACAATGAGCAGTTCTTC. Its protein is CASSHSDRLLSTYNEQFF. This rearrangement joins TRBV14 to TRBJ2-1; possible D gene TRBD2, 5 bases. Germline values: CDR1 SGHDN, CDR2 FVKESK. This CDR3 is 18 amino acids long. The V end lost 3 bases, the J end lost 2 bases, and 20 bases lay between the germline ends.